Included here is one T cell receptor beta chain sequence, with context. This record comes from a study of tumor T cells in aggressive B-cell lymphoma. Method: immunoSEQ multiplex PCR; TCRdb's copy keeps in-frame clones and lacks some. The table has just over 400 clones, roughly 92% seen once. This receptor was obtained from an adult with diffuse large B cell lymphoma. Sequencing input: tumor tissue.

Here the CDR3 DNA reads TGCGCCAGCAGCTTCAACCAGGGCAATGAGCAGTTCTTC. Translating it yields CASSFNQGNEQFF. The V gene is TRBV5-1, the J gene TRBJ2-1; weak D call: TRBD1 (5 bases). V shed 2 bases and J shed 6 bases, with 9 bases lying between them. Germline V CDR1 and CDR2: SGHRS, YFSETQ. The CDR3 spans 13 residues.